A selection of T cell receptor beta chains follows, all from one sample in a study of beta chain features in type 1 diabetes. Repertoires were generated with immunoSEQ multiplex PCR, while TCRdb's copy carries only in-frame clones and drops some. The table records 240,000 or so clones, 25% to 35% of them present only once. Sequencing used central memory CD4+ T cells from blood. The receptors originated from a young man in good health. Both conserved end residues are part of each CDR3. The order of the fields is V gene, D gene, J gene, clone size, CDR3 protein, CDR3 DNA. A D gene is named only where the DNA matches it firmly. Clone size is stated in some rows and not others, as once, few, many or a class when expanded.

TRBV6-5	TRBD2	TRBJ2-1	NA	CATKGGRGDFNEQFF	TGTGCCACCAAGGGAGGGAGAGGAGATTTCAATGAGCAGTTCTTC
TRBV29-1	NA	TRBJ2-7	few	CSVADYEQYF	TGCAGCGTCGCTGACTACGAGCAGTACTTC
TRBV18	TRBD2	TRBJ2-1	many	CASSRGLAGDNEQFF	TGTGCCAGCTCACGGGGACTAGCGGGAGACAATGAGCAGTTCTTC
TRBV30	TRBD1	TRBJ2-2	few	CASNRGLGTGELFF	TGTGCCTCAAACAGGGGGCTCGGCACCGGGGAGCTGTTTTTT
TRBV30	NA	TRBJ2-5	NA	CAWSVGPKETQYF	TGTGCCTGGAGTGTCGGCCCCAAAGAGACCCAGTACTTC
TRBV27	NA	TRBJ2-5	NA	CATRSRGETQYF	TGTGCCACCCGCTCCCGGGGAGAGACCCAGTACTTC
TRBV12-5	NA	TRBJ2-3	many	CASARSGTQYF	TGTGCTAGTGCCCGCTCGGGTACGCAGTATTTT
TRBV11-2	NA	TRBJ2-1	NA	CASSLAGEYNEQFF	TGTGCCAGCAGCTTAGCGGGAGAGTACAATGAGCAGTTCTTC
TRBV29-1	TRBD2	TRBJ2-1	many	CSTRTSGGADEQFF	TGCAGCACAAGGACTAGCGGGGGGGCCGATGAGCAGTTCTTC
TRBV11-3	NA	TRBJ2-1	NA	CASSHNMGNNEQFF	TGTGCCAGCAGCCATAACATGGGAAACAATGAGCAGTTCTTC
TRBV7-9	TRBD2	TRBJ2-1	few	CASSSSMGGGSYNEQFF	TGTGCCAGCAGCTCGTCCATGGGCGGGGGCTCCTACAATGAGCAGTTCTTC
TRBV30	TRBD2	TRBJ2-3	NA	CAWTGLAGHTDTQYF	TGTGCCTGGACGGGACTAGCGGGGCACACAGATACGCAGTATTTT
TRBV6-6	NA	TRBJ2-5	NA	CASRRDQETQYF	TGTGCCAGCAGGAGAGATCAAGAGACCCAGTACTTC
TRBV30	NA	TRBJ2-5	NA	CAWSRTVQETQYF	TGTGCCTGGAGTCGGACTGTCCAAGAGACCCAGTACTTC